This TCR beta chain was obtained from a study of cytomegalovirus exposure and HLA in healthy donors. A multiplex PCR was run with 60 Vbeta primers and 13 Jbeta primers. Some clones are missing from TCRdb's copy, which holds only in-frame ones; the method was immunoSEQ multiplex PCR. The repertoire holds approximately 150,000 clones, with 81% as singletons. Germline V gene lookup returns CDR1 MNHNS and CDR2 SASEGT. V trimming: 4 bases; J trimming: 4 bases; junction bases outside the gene matches: 1. This CDR3 comprises 15 residues. The sequenced material came from PBMCs. V gene TRBV6-1 combines with J gene TRBJ2-3; 14 positions match TRBD2. The receptor was isolated from a man aged 50 to 60 in good health and CMV-seropositive. CDR3 sequence reads: CASSGTSGGSDTQYF. In DNA form, the CDR3 reads TGTGCCAGCAGTGGGACTAGCGGGGGGTCAGATACGCAGTATTTT.